What follows is one TCR beta chain and its context. Its antigen remains undetermined. No qualities accompany the bases; no much larger clone lies one base away. The immunoSEQ Assay, a bias-controlled multiplex PCR, was used to amplify TCRbeta CDR3 regions from genomic DNA. On the study's bioinformatics: The number of nucleated cells in each sample was estimated by amplification of reference gene primers within the assay. To quantify the absolute abundance of each unique TCRbeta CDR3 rearrangement, sequence reads were collapsed and filtered. For each sample, productive Simpson clonality was calculated as the square root of Simpson's diversity index over productive rearrangements. TCRdb limited this immuneACCESS table to in-frame rearrangements with V and J called. A share of clones is missing; checked studies link under half to unresolved V genes, and the rest is unexplained. D and trimming come from the DNA, and the V and J calls and clone size come from that table. Recorded for this sample are approximately 120,000 clones; about 85% of them occurred a single time. Of the sample, 4.3% falls within the top ten clones.

This sample stems from a study of blood T cell repertoires in COVID-19 (dated by TCRdb to 2019 to 2021). For the wider study: Samples covering the acute and convalescent phases of COVID-19 were provided by collaborators in the United States, Italy and Spain. The samples were drawn from the first 160 participants of the ongoing ImmuneRACE study and from more than 1,000 subjects provided by 6 global collaborators. The dataset comprised deeply sampled blood TCRbeta repertoires from subjects exposed to, actively infected with, or recovered from COVID-19. The material from the prospective study consisted of cDNA or gDNA derived from T cells, B-cell-depleted T cells, or PBMCs. Nearly every sample came with metadata listing a de-identified subject ID, COVID-19 status, age in years and sex. HLA class I and class II types, where available, came from metadata supplied by the sample provider rather than from assay-based typing. A freely available public database, intended as a resource for researchers studying the immune response to SARS-CoV-2, is where the repertoires were released.

Each collaborating institution followed its own protocols to collect whole blood in K2EDTA tubes. For TCRbeta analysis, collaborators shipped samples as frozen whole blood, isolated PBMCs, or DNA extracted from either of those sample types. Study-wide conclusions, independent of this receptor: The quantity of clinical and demographic metadata differed by source and by participant and was supplied without curation.

What was sequenced was peripheral blood. This receptor was identified in a human donor in a cohort sampled during active COVID-19.

The CDR3 amino acid sequence is: CASSSGEFGNQPQHF. Here is the DNA: TGCGCCAGCAGCTCAGGGGAATTTGGCAATCAGCCCCAGCATTTT. The V and J segments used are TRBV5-1 and TRBJ1-5, with TRBD1 perhaps the D gene, on 6 matching bases. The CDR3 covers 15 residues, taking in both the cysteine and the phenylalanine. Only CDR3 DNA is held: 45 bases, read in frame from base 1. The V end loses 3 bases and the J end loses 2 bases, and a stretch of 12 bases separates them. CDR1 SGHRS and CDR2 YFSETQ were looked up in the germline V gene.